The sequence of this TCR beta chain was determined in a study of blood T cell repertoires in COVID-19. Across the study: Researchers got acute and convalescent COVID-19 samples from the United States, Italy and Spain. The analysed material was cDNA or gDNA that came from T cells, B-cell-depleted T cells, or PBMCs.

The germline CDR1 and CDR2 sequences are MNHEY and SVGAGI. This CDR3 comprises 14 residues. V was clipped by 0 bases and J by 14 bases, with 14 bases between them. This clone was observed once. As handled by the study authors: Counts of nucleated cells, estimated from reference gene primer amplification, were obtained. The repertoire was sequenced with immunoSEQ multiplex PCR; TCRdb's copy has only in-frame clones and lacks some. The DNA gave D and trimming, while V, J and clone size come from that table. The sample records tens of thousands of clones, roughly 89% being singletons. The source of this sequence is a man younger than 40 with acute or convalescent COVID-19. Source material: peripheral blood. The chain links TRBV6-5 to TRBJ1-6; D remains unclear. This CDR3 is CASSYSRRDSALHF. The DNA for the CDR3 is TGTGCCAGCAGTTACTCGAGGAGGGATTCGGCCCTCCACTTT.